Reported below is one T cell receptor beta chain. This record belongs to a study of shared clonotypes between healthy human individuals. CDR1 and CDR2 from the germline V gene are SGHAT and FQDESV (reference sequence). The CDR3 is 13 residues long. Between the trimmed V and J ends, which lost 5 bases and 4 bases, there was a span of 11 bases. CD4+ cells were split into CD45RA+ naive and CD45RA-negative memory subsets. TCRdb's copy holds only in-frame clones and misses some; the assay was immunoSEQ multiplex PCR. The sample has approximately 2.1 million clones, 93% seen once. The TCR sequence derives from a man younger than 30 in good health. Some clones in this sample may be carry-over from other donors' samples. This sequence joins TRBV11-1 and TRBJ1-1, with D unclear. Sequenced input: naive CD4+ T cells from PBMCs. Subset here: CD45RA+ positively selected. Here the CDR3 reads CASSRETGTEAFF. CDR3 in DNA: TGTGCCAGCAGCCGGGAAACGGGCACTGAAGCTTTCTTT.